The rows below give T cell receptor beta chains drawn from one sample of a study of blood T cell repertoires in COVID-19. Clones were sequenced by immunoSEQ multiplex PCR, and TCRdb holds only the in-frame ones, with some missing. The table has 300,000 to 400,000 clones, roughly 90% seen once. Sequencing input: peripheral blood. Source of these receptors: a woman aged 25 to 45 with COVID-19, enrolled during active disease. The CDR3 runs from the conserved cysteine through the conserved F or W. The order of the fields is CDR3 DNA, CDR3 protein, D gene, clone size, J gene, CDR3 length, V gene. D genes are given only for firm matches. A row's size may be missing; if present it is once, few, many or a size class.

CDR3 DNA: TGTGCCAGCAGTTTTAGAAACACCATATATTTT; CDR3 protein: CASSFRNTIYF; D gene: NA; clone size: NA; J gene: TRBJ1-3; CDR3 length: 11; V gene: TRBV12-3/TRBV12-4
CDR3 DNA: TGTGCCAGCAGGGGCCGGGGAGGACAGGGGGCCTACGAGCAGTACTTC; CDR3 protein: CASRGRGGQGAYEQYF; D gene: TRBD1; clone size: NA; J gene: TRBJ2-7; CDR3 length: 16; V gene: TRBV28
CDR3 DNA: TGTGCCAGCAGCTGGTGGACTAGGAGCACAGATACGCAGTATTTT; CDR3 protein: CASSWWTRSTDTQYF; D gene: TRBD2; clone size: NA; J gene: TRBJ2-3; CDR3 length: 15; V gene: TRBV5-6
CDR3 DNA: TGTGCCAGCAGCTTTTATTCTGGGAGTTGGCGGGGGAGCTCCTACAATGAGCAGTTCTTC; CDR3 protein: CASSFYSGSWRGSSYNEQFF; D gene: TRBD2; clone size: NA; J gene: TRBJ2-1; CDR3 length: 20; V gene: TRBV5-8
CDR3 DNA: TGTGCCAGCCAAAAGTTTTCCGGCTACGAGCAGTACTTC; CDR3 protein: CASQKFSGYEQYF; D gene: NA; clone size: NA; J gene: TRBJ2-7; CDR3 length: 13; V gene: TRBV25-1
CDR3 DNA: TGTGCCAGCAGCTCGCGAACGGGCACTGAAGCTTTCTTT; CDR3 protein: CASSSRTGTEAFF; D gene: NA; clone size: NA; J gene: TRBJ1-1; CDR3 length: 13; V gene: TRBV5-6
CDR3 DNA: TGTGCCATCAGTAAGGACAGGGAAGCTAACATTCAGTACTTC; CDR3 protein: CAISKDREANIQYF; D gene: TRBD1; clone size: NA; J gene: TRBJ2-4; CDR3 length: 14; V gene: TRBV10-3
CDR3 DNA: TGTGCCAGCAGTGAAGCGCGGCTGACCCGCTATGGCTACACCTTC; CDR3 protein: CASSEARLTRYGYTF; D gene: NA; clone size: NA; J gene: TRBJ1-2; CDR3 length: 15; V gene: TRBV6-1
CDR3 DNA: TGTGCCAGCAGTGTTTTTAGAGGACTAGGGACCCATACGCAGTATTTT; CDR3 protein: CASSVFRGLGTHTQYF; D gene: TRBD2; clone size: NA; J gene: TRBJ2-3; CDR3 length: 16; V gene: TRBV25-1
CDR3 DNA: TGTGCCAGCAGCTACCAGGGACTAGCGGGTTACAATGAGCAGTTCTTC; CDR3 protein: CASSYQGLAGYNEQFF; D gene: TRBD2; clone size: NA; J gene: TRBJ2-1; CDR3 length: 16; V gene: TRBV7-8
CDR3 DNA: TGTGCCAGCAGCTCCACCTGGGGGGGACAAAGAGCCCCCAACTATGGCTACACCTTC; CDR3 protein: CASSSTWGGQRAPNYGYTF; D gene: NA; clone size: NA; J gene: TRBJ1-2; CDR3 length: 19; V gene: TRBV11-2
CDR3 DNA: TGTGCCAGCAGCCCCGGGGCTAGCGGGGTTAGCAATGAGCAGTTCTTC; CDR3 protein: CASSPGASGVSNEQFF; D gene: TRBD2; clone size: NA; J gene: TRBJ2-1; CDR3 length: 16; V gene: TRBV5-4
CDR3 DNA: TGTGCCAGCTCCGGGACAGGACTAGATAATGAAAAACTGTTTTTT; CDR3 protein: CASSGTGLDNEKLFF; D gene: TRBD1; clone size: NA; J gene: TRBJ1-4; CDR3 length: 15; V gene: TRBV18
CDR3 DNA: TGTGCCAGCAGTGATCGGAGCAATCAGCCCCAGCATTTT; CDR3 protein: CASSDRSNQPQHF; D gene: NA; clone size: NA; J gene: TRBJ1-5; CDR3 length: 13; V gene: TRBV2
CDR3 DNA: TGTGCCAGCGCCATTCCGGACTACGGGCAGTACTTC; CDR3 protein: CASAIPDYGQYF; D gene: NA; clone size: NA; J gene: TRBJ2-7; CDR3 length: 12; V gene: TRBV21-1
CDR3 DNA: TGCGCCAGCAGCCAAGATACGGTTTCAGGGTCCATGAACGAGCAGTACTTC; CDR3 protein: CASSQDTVSGSMNEQYF; D gene: NA; clone size: NA; J gene: TRBJ2-7; CDR3 length: 17; V gene: TRBV4-3
CDR3 DNA: TGTGCCAGCAGTGAATCAGGGGGAAACTATGGCTACACCTTC; CDR3 protein: CASSESGGNYGYTF; D gene: TRBD1; clone size: NA; J gene: TRBJ1-2; CDR3 length: 14; V gene: TRBV25-1
CDR3 DNA: TGTGCCAGCAGTGAGGACAGGGCTTTTCCCCAGCATTTT; CDR3 protein: CASSEDRAFPQHF; D gene: TRBD1; clone size: NA; J gene: TRBJ1-5; CDR3 length: 13; V gene: TRBV2
CDR3 DNA: TGTGCCAGCAGTTACTCCGGGACAAGGGATGAAAAACTGTTTTTT; CDR3 protein: CASSYSGTRDEKLFF; D gene: NA; clone size: NA; J gene: TRBJ1-4; CDR3 length: 15; V gene: TRBV6-6
CDR3 DNA: TGTGCCAGCAGCCCTCTAGGGGAGGGCTATGGCTACACCTTC; CDR3 protein: CASSPLGEGYGYTF; D gene: NA; clone size: few; J gene: TRBJ1-2; CDR3 length: 14; V gene: TRBV4-2
CDR3 DNA: TGTGCCAGCAGCTTAGTCGGGGACTTCAAGGGAGAAAAACTGTTTTTT; CDR3 protein: CASSLVGDFKGEKLFF; D gene: NA; clone size: NA; J gene: TRBJ1-4; CDR3 length: 16; V gene: TRBV7-6
CDR3 DNA: TGTGCCAGCCGTTCGGCGGGACAGGAGACCCAGTACTTC; CDR3 protein: CASRSAGQETQYF; D gene: NA; clone size: NA; J gene: TRBJ2-5; CDR3 length: 13; V gene: TRBV12-3/TRBV12-4
CDR3 DNA: TGTGCCAGCAGTTTTGGGGACACAACTAATGAAAAACTGTTTTTT; CDR3 protein: CASSFGDTTNEKLFF; D gene: NA; clone size: NA; J gene: TRBJ1-4; CDR3 length: 15; V gene: TRBV28
CDR3 DNA: TGCAGCGTTGAAGACCGTTCCCCGGATACGCAGTATTTT; CDR3 protein: CSVEDRSPDTQYF; D gene: NA; clone size: NA; J gene: TRBJ2-3; CDR3 length: 13; V gene: TRBV29-1
CDR3 DNA: TGTGCCAGCAGTGAAGACAGGGGAGTGCGAGAGACCCAGTACTTC; CDR3 protein: CASSEDRGVRETQYF; D gene: TRBD1; clone size: NA; J gene: TRBJ2-5; CDR3 length: 15; V gene: TRBV25-1
CDR3 DNA: TGTGCCAGCAGCTGGAGCAATGAGCAGTTCTTC; CDR3 protein: CASSWSNEQFF; D gene: NA; clone size: few; J gene: TRBJ2-1; CDR3 length: 11; V gene: TRBV5-4
CDR3 DNA: TGCGCCAGCAGTGCCTTGCGAGTAGAGACCCAGTACTTC; CDR3 protein: CASSALRVETQYF; D gene: NA; clone size: NA; J gene: TRBJ2-5; CDR3 length: 13; V gene: TRBV10-1
CDR3 DNA: TGTGCCATCGGGACAGGGGGACCGGAGCAGTTCTTC; CDR3 protein: CAIGTGGPEQFF; D gene: TRBD1; clone size: NA; J gene: TRBJ2-1; CDR3 length: 12; V gene: TRBV10-3
CDR3 DNA: TGCGCCAGCAGCCAAGCCGTGACAGGGGAAGAGACCCAGTACTTC; CDR3 protein: CASSQAVTGEETQYF; D gene: TRBD1; clone size: NA; J gene: TRBJ2-5; CDR3 length: 15; V gene: TRBV4-3
CDR3 DNA: TGTGCCAGCAGCACCACTAGTATAGAGCAGTTCTTC; CDR3 protein: CASSTTSIEQFF; D gene: NA; clone size: NA; J gene: TRBJ2-1; CDR3 length: 12; V gene: TRBV12-3/TRBV12-4
CDR3 DNA: TGTGCCAGCAGTGACAGGTCCCCCGATACCGGGGAGCTGTTTTTT; CDR3 protein: CASSDRSPDTGELFF; D gene: NA; clone size: NA; J gene: TRBJ2-2; CDR3 length: 15; V gene: TRBV2
CDR3 DNA: TGTGCCAGCAGTAGCCGGGACAGGGGCGGGACTGAAGCTTTCTTT; CDR3 protein: CASSSRDRGGTEAFF; D gene: TRBD1; clone size: NA; J gene: TRBJ1-1; CDR3 length: 15; V gene: TRBV6-2/TRBV6-3
CDR3 DNA: TGTGCCAGCAGCCCCTCTAGCGGGGGGGCCGAAGAGCAGTACTTC; CDR3 protein: CASSPSSGGAEEQYF; D gene: TRBD2; clone size: NA; J gene: TRBJ2-7; CDR3 length: 15; V gene: TRBV27
CDR3 DNA: TGTGCCAGCAGTTGGGACAACTCCTACGAGCAGTACTTC; CDR3 protein: CASSWDNSYEQYF; D gene: NA; clone size: once; J gene: TRBJ2-7; CDR3 length: 13; V gene: TRBV6-5
CDR3 DNA: TGTGCCAGCAGCTTAAGTGGGGGGAGGACTTCACCCCTCCACTTT; CDR3 protein: CASSLSGGRTSPLHF; D gene: NA; clone size: NA; J gene: TRBJ1-6; CDR3 length: 15; V gene: TRBV7-6
CDR3 DNA: TGTGCCAGCAGCCCAGGGGTTCCCAGGAACACTGAAGCTTTCTTT; CDR3 protein: CASSPGVPRNTEAFF; D gene: NA; clone size: NA; J gene: TRBJ1-1; CDR3 length: 15; V gene: TRBV3-1/TRBV3-2
CDR3 DNA: TGCGCCAGCAGCTTGCCGACTGGGGGAGGCACTGAAGCTTTCTTT; CDR3 protein: CASSLPTGGGTEAFF; D gene: NA; clone size: NA; J gene: TRBJ1-1; CDR3 length: 15; V gene: TRBV5-1
CDR3 DNA: TGTGCCAGCTTCAACCGGGGGGCGAACACTGAAGCTTTCTTT; CDR3 protein: CASFNRGANTEAFF; D gene: NA; clone size: many; J gene: TRBJ1-1; CDR3 length: 14; V gene: TRBV2
CDR3 DNA: TGTGCCAGCAGTGAAAATGCGGGACAGGGTGCTGAAAAACTGTTTTTT; CDR3 protein: CASSENAGQGAEKLFF; D gene: TRBD1; clone size: NA; J gene: TRBJ1-4; CDR3 length: 16; V gene: TRBV6-4
CDR3 DNA: TGCGCCAGCAGCCCGACCCGGAGGTATTATGAGCAGTTCTTC; CDR3 protein: CASSPTRRYYEQFF; D gene: NA; clone size: NA; J gene: TRBJ2-1; CDR3 length: 14; V gene: TRBV4-1
CDR3 DNA: TGTGCCAGTAGTCAGAGTGGGACAATGAATGAAAAACTGTTTTTT; CDR3 protein: CASSQSGTMNEKLFF; D gene: NA; clone size: NA; J gene: TRBJ1-4; CDR3 length: 15; V gene: TRBV19
CDR3 DNA: TGTGCTAGTGGTTTGCCCCTGACTGTTCCAGATACGCAGTATTTT; CDR3 protein: CASGLPLTVPDTQYF; D gene: NA; clone size: NA; J gene: TRBJ2-3; CDR3 length: 15; V gene: TRBV12-5
CDR3 DNA: TGCGCCAGCAGCTTGGGGGACAGGGATTTCACTGAAGCTTTCTTT; CDR3 protein: CASSLGDRDFTEAFF; D gene: TRBD1; clone size: NA; J gene: TRBJ1-1; CDR3 length: 15; V gene: TRBV5-1
CDR3 DNA: TGTGCCAGCAGCCGTACAGGGATCGGAAACACCATATATTTT; CDR3 protein: CASSRTGIGNTIYF; D gene: NA; clone size: NA; J gene: TRBJ1-3; CDR3 length: 14; V gene: TRBV6-2/TRBV6-3
CDR3 DNA: TGCGCCAGCAGCCAAGATCTTGGGACAGCGAACACCGGGGAGCTGTTTTTT; CDR3 protein: CASSQDLGTANTGELFF; D gene: TRBD1; clone size: NA; J gene: TRBJ2-2; CDR3 length: 17; V gene: TRBV4-3
CDR3 DNA: TGTGCCAGCAGTCGTACTAGCGGGGAGACCCAGTACTTC; CDR3 protein: CASSRTSGETQYF; D gene: TRBD2; clone size: NA; J gene: TRBJ2-5; CDR3 length: 13; V gene: TRBV12-3/TRBV12-4
CDR3 DNA: TGTGCCAGCAGTTCAACGACAGGGGTCTATGGCTACACCTTC; CDR3 protein: CASSSTTGVYGYTF; D gene: TRBD1; clone size: NA; J gene: TRBJ1-2; CDR3 length: 14; V gene: TRBV28
CDR3 DNA: TGTGCCAGCAGCTGGGGACAGAGCTCCTACGAGCAGTACTTC; CDR3 protein: CASSWGQSSYEQYF; D gene: TRBD1; clone size: NA; J gene: TRBJ2-7; CDR3 length: 14; V gene: TRBV7-9
CDR3 DNA: TGTGCCAGCAGGAGGCACTCCAATCAAGAGACCCAGTACTTC; CDR3 protein: CASRRHSNQETQYF; D gene: NA; clone size: NA; J gene: TRBJ2-5; CDR3 length: 14; V gene: TRBV2
CDR3 DNA: TGTGCCAGCAGCCAAGACCCAGGCAGGGGCGCCCGGGAAACTGAAGCTTTCTTT; CDR3 protein: CASSQDPGRGARETEAFF; D gene: NA; clone size: NA; J gene: TRBJ1-1; CDR3 length: 18; V gene: TRBV3-1/TRBV3-2
CDR3 DNA: TGTGCCAGCAGTGATCGAGGGAATCAGCCCCAGCATTTT; CDR3 protein: CASSDRGNQPQHF; D gene: NA; clone size: NA; J gene: TRBJ1-5; CDR3 length: 13; V gene: TRBV2
CDR3 DNA: TGTGCCAGCAAAAACTCGGGAGCGGGGGGGGCCCAGTTCTTC; CDR3 protein: CASKNSGAGGAQFF; D gene: TRBD2; clone size: NA; J gene: TRBJ2-1; CDR3 length: 14; V gene: TRBV6-5
CDR3 DNA: TGTGCCAGCAGCACCCAAGCGCGGGGAGATACGCAGTATTTT; CDR3 protein: CASSTQARGDTQYF; D gene: NA; clone size: NA; J gene: TRBJ2-3; CDR3 length: 14; V gene: TRBV7-2
CDR3 DNA: TGCGCCAGCAGCCAAGATCGGCGGGGGGCGCTCTACACAGATACGCAGTATTTT; CDR3 protein: CASSQDRRGALYTDTQYF; D gene: TRBD2; clone size: NA; J gene: TRBJ2-3; CDR3 length: 18; V gene: TRBV4-3
CDR3 DNA: TGTGCCAGCAGGGGGACAGGGGGCGCACACTATGGCTACACCTTC; CDR3 protein: CASRGTGGAHYGYTF; D gene: TRBD1; clone size: NA; J gene: TRBJ1-2; CDR3 length: 15; V gene: TRBV28
CDR3 DNA: TGCGCCAGCAGCTCGGGACTAGCGGGGGGACTATACAATGAGCAGTTCTTC; CDR3 protein: CASSSGLAGGLYNEQFF; D gene: TRBD2; clone size: NA; J gene: TRBJ2-1; CDR3 length: 17; V gene: TRBV5-1
CDR3 DNA: TGTGCCAGCAGCTTAGATGCGCAGGGGCCCCAAGAGACCCAGTACTTC; CDR3 protein: CASSLDAQGPQETQYF; D gene: NA; clone size: NA; J gene: TRBJ2-5; CDR3 length: 16; V gene: TRBV11-2